The sequence of this T cell receptor (beta chain) was determined in a study of blood T cell repertoires in COVID-19. About the study: Sites in the United States, Italy and Spain provided acute and convalescent COVID-19 samples. PBMCs, B-cell-depleted T cells, or T cells were the source of the cDNA or gDNA that made up the material.

The V end was cut by 7 bases, the J end by 4 bases, with 19 bases between. CDR3 size: 15 residues. The germline gives CDR1 LNHDA, CDR2 SQIVND (reference sequence). Authors' analysis steps: Amplification of reference gene primers was used by the study to estimate nucleated cell counts. Generated by immunoSEQ multiplex PCR, the TCRdb table keeps only in-frame clones and is missing some. That table furnishes V, J and clone size, whereas the DNA furnished D and trimming. The sample has 60,000 to 65,000 clones, 65% to 80% seen once; the top ten hold approximately 5.3%. Source material: peripheral blood. This sequence was found in a human donor in a cohort sampled during active COVID-19. The V gene is TRBV19, the J gene TRBJ1-2; possible D gene TRBD1, 6 bases. Written as DNA, the CDR3 is TGTGCCAGTATGGCGGGCGAGACAGGAATCTATGGCTACACCTTC. This encodes CASMAGETGIYGYTF. The whole variable domain, remainder taken from reference TRBV19 and TRBJ1-2, is DGGITQSPKYLFRKEGQNVTLSCEQNLNHDAMYWYRQDPGQGLRLIYYSQIVNDFQKGDIAEGYSVSREKKESFPLTVTSAQKNPTAFYLCASMAGETGIYGYTFGSGTRLTVV.